This entry describes one TCR beta chain. The antigen is not known. The sample is drawn from a study of beta chain features in type 1 diabetes. Study outcomes and limitations: All four CD4+ subsets of Type 1 diabetes patients contained TCRB CDR3s that were moderately but significantly shorter.

Sequencing targeted expressed TCRB transcripts, as all isolated RNA had been reverse transcribed. The assay was immunoSEQ multiplex PCR, and TCRdb's table has in-frame clones only and misses some. The sample lists a few hundred thousand clones; over 10% were seen once. Germline V gene data show CDR1 as MDHEN and CDR2 as SYDVKM. Between the trimmed V and J ends, which lost 4 bases and 9 bases, there was a span of 19 bases. This CDR3 is 14 amino acids long. The sample comprised naive CD4+ T cells from blood. The genes are TRBV28 and TRBJ2-7; no clear D. This TCR was sampled from a woman aged 18-35 years with type 1 diabetes. The CDR3 nucleotides are TGTGCCAGCAGTTATGCGAGCGAGCCGCGAGGGCAGTACTTC. It is translated as CASSYASEPRGQYF.